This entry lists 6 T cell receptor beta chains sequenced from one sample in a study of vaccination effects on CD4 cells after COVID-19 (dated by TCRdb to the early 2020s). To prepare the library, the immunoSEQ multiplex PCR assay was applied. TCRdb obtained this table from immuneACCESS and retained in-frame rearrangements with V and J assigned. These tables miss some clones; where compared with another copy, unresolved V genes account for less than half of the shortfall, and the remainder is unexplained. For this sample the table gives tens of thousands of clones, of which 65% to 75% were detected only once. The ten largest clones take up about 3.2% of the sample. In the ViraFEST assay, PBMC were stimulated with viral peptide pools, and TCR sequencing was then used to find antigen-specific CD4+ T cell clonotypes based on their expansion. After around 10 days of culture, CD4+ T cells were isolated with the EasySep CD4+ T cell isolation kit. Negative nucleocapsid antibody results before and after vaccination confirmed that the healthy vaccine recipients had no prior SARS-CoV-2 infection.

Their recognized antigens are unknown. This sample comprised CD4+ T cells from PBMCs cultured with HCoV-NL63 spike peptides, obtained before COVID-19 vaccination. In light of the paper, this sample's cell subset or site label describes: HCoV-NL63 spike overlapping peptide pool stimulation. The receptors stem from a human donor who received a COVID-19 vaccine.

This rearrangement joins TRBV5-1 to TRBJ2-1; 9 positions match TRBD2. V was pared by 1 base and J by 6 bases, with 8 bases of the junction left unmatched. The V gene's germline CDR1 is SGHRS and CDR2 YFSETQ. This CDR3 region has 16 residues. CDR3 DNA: TGCGCCAGCAGCTTGACGGCGGGGGGGCGTCCCAATGAGCAGTTCTTC. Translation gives CASSLTAGGRPNEQFF.

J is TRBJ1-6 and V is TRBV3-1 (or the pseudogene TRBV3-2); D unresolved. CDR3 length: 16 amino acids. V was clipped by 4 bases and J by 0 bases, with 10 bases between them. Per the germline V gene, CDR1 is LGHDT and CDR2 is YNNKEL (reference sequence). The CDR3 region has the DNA TGTGCCAGCAGCCCCTACACGAGCTCCTATAATTCACCCCTCCACTTT. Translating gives CASSPYTSSYNSPLHF.

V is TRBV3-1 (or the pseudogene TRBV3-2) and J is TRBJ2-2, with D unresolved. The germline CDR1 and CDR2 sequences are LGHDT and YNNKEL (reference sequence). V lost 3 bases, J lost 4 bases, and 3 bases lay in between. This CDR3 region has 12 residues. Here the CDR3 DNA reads TGTGCCAGCAGCCACGTCACCGGGGAGCTGTTTTTT. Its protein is CASSHVTGELFF.

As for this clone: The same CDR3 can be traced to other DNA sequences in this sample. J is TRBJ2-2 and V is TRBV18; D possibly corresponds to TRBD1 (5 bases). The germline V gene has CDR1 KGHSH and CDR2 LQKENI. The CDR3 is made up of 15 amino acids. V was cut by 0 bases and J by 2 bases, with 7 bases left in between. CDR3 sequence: CASSPPDKNTGELFF. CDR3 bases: TGTGCCAGCTCACCACCGGACAAAAACACCGGGGAGCTGTTTTTT.

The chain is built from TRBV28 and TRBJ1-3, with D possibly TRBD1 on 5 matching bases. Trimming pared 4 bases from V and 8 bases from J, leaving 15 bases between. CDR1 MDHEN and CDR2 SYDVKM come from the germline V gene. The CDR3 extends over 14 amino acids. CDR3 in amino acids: CASSYGAAGDTIYF. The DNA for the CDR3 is TGTGCCAGCAGTTATGGGGCGGCTGGGGACACCATATATTTT.

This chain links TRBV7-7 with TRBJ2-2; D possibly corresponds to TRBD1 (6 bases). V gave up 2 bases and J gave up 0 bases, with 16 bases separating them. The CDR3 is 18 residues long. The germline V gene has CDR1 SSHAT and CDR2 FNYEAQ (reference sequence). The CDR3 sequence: CASSLLLGANPNTGELFF. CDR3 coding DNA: TGTGCCAGCAGCTTACTCTTGGGGGCGAACCCGAACACCGGGGAGCTGTTTTTT.